What follows are 25 T cell receptor beta chains derived from one specimen sequenced in a study of post-analysis software for immune sequencing data (dated by TCRdb to between 2014 and 2017). Overall results and qualifications from the work: Patients showed significantly higher frequencies than controls for roughly 5 TRBV segments, among them TRBV5-6, TRBV5-1 and TRBV20-1.

Library method: PCR. Sequenced on an Illumina HiSeq 2500. To reduce PCR and sequencing biases, unique molecular identifiers were built into the TCR beta cDNA libraries. TCRdb trimmed public reads at Q25 via fastp, called clones via MiXCR and kept in-frame beta chains. Merged by CDR3 protein, the rows form single entries marked with the most common genes and DNA. The sample data list around 700,000 distinct CDR3 sequences, and 55% to 70% of these were observed just once. The ten top clones hold 11% of the sample. These receptors have no identified antigens. The sample consisted of blood. These receptor sequences come from a girl aged 2 to 10 with multiple sclerosis.

The CDR3 spells CAWGAGLADTQYF. The DNA for the CDR3 is TGTGCCTGGGGGGCGGGGTTGGCAGATACGCAGTATTTT. V usage is TRBV30 and J usage is TRBJ2-3; D perhaps matches TRBD2 (6 bases). This CDR3 is built from 13 residues. Germline values: CDR1 GTSNPN, CDR2 SVGIG (reference sequence). The germline V and J ends were trimmed by 5 bases and 4 bases, with 13 bases remaining between them.

This clonotype was found a few times. The chain is built from TRBV9 and TRBJ2-1; D unresolved. Germline V gene data show CDR1 as SGDLS and CDR2 as YYNGEE. The CDR3 consists of 14 residues. The V end was cut by 0 bases, the J end by 3 bases, with 7 bases between. CDR3: CASSVGGLYNEQFF. As DNA, the CDR3 is TGTGCCAGCAGCGTAGGTGGGCTCTACAATGAGCAGTTCTTC.

V gene TRBV25-1 combines with J gene TRBJ2-7; D unresolved. The CDR3 runs to 15 residues. With 6 bases removed from V and 2 bases from J, the gap between germline ends came to 17 bases. Per the germline V gene, CDR1 is MGHDK and CDR2 is SYGVNS. CDR3 residues: CASRAAGKVTYEQYF. The CDR3, as DNA: TGTGCCAGCAGGGCCGCCGGCAAGGTTACCTACGAGCAGTACTTC.

This clonotype showed up just a few times. The chain recombines TRBV7-2 with TRBJ2-1, with a weak D call TRBD2 (6 bases). The CDR3 length is 15 residues. Germline loops: CDR1 SGHTA, CDR2 FQGNSA. V lost 1 base and J 1 base, leaving 8 bases between the germline ends. The CDR3 coding sequence is TGTGCCAGCAGCTTAGTAGCGGCTTCCTACAATGAGCAGTTCTTC. Its protein product is CASSLVAASYNEQFF.

This clonotype was counted a few times. The chain links TRBV7-2 to TRBJ2-3; no reliable D call. The germline V and J ends were trimmed by 1 base and 8 bases, with 13 bases remaining between them. CDR3 length equals 14 residues. Germline-derived CDR1 and CDR2 are SGHTA and FQGNSA. CDR3 nucleotides: TGTGCCAGCAGCTTAGAGTTGGCGTTGCTTACGCAGTATTTT. It encodes CASSLELALLTQYF.

V is TRBV15 and J is TRBJ2-1, with 10 bases aligning to TRBD2. The V segment lost 1 base and the J segment 4 bases; nucleotides outside the gene matches: 13. The CDR3 is 19 amino acids. Per the germline V gene, CDR1 is LNHNV and CDR2 is YYDKDF (reference sequence). CDR3 amino acids: CATSRGWASGSYHYNEQFF. The CDR3, as DNA: TGTGCCACCAGCAGAGGATGGGCTAGCGGGAGTTACCATTACAATGAGCAGTTCTTC.

The rearrangement uses TRBV20-1 and TRBJ2-1; the D is unclear. Germline loops: CDR1 DFQATT, CDR2 SNEGSKA (reference sequence). V was cut by 1 base and J by 5 bases, with 9 bases left in between. CDR3 length: 13 residues. CDR3 sequence reads: CSARGDNNNEQFF. CDR3 coding DNA: TGCAGTGCTAGAGGTGATAACAACAATGAGCAGTTCTTC.

This chain uses TRBV29-1 with TRBJ2-1; 10 nucleotides align to TRBD2. Trimming cost V 6 bases and J 5 bases; bases outside gene matches: 10. The CDR3 runs to 15 residues. The V gene's germline CDR1 is SQVTM and CDR2 ANQGSEA. CDR3 in amino acids: CSVGSGGGWNNEQFF. CDR3 coding DNA: TGCAGCGTGGGAAGCGGGGGGGGTTGGAACAATGAGCAGTTCTTC.

The rearrangement uses TRBV7-2 and TRBJ2-5, with 7 positions matching TRBD2. The length of the CDR3 is 15 residues. V lost 0 bases and J lost 3; bases outside the gene matches: 4. CDR1 is SGHTA, CDR2 FQGNSA, per germline. CDR3 loop: CASSLAGGVEETQYF. The CDR3 nucleotides are TGTGCCAGCAGCTTAGCGGGAGGGGTGGAAGAGACCCAGTACTTC.

V and J are TRBV7-2 and TRBJ2-1, with D perhaps matching TRBD1 (6 bases). The V gene's germline CDR1 is SGHTA and CDR2 FQGNSA. This CDR3 is built from 16 residues. V lost 1 base and J lost 6, with 16 bases in between. The DNA for the CDR3 is TGTGCCAGCAGCTTAGGTAGGCAGGGGTCCCGCAATGAGCAGTTCTTC. Translated, it gives CASSLGRQGSRNEQFF.

The chain is built from TRBV7-9 and TRBJ2-7; unclear D gene. V lost 2 bases to trimming and J lost 7 bases, with 9 bases between them. CDR1 and CDR2 from the germline V gene are SEHNR and FQNEAQ (reference sequence). The CDR3 totals 12 residues. CDR3 nucleotides: TGTGCCAGCAGCTTAACGGCGAATGAGCAGTACTTC. This sequence encodes CASSLTANEQYF.

The chain employs TRBV5-1 and TRBJ2-3; D gene uncertain. V was clipped by 2 bases and J by 0 bases, with 10 bases between them. Germline V gene data show CDR1 as SGHRS and CDR2 as YFSETQ. There are 15 residues in the CDR3. CDR3 protein: CASSFRNPSTDTQYF. CDR3 DNA sequence: TGCGCCAGCAGCTTCAGAAATCCTAGCACAGATACGCAGTATTTT. The full variable domain, its missing parts supplied by reference TRBV5-1 and TRBJ2-3, is KAGVTQTPRYLIKTRGQQVTLSCSPISGHRSVSWYQQTPGQGLQFLFEYFSETQRNKGNFPGRFSGRQFSNSRSEMNVSTLELGDSALYLCASSFRNPSTDTQYFGPGTRLTVL.

This clonotype occurred a few times. The chain joins TRBV12-3 or TRBV12-4 to TRBJ2-5, with unresolved D. V was shortened by 8 bases and J by 4 bases, with 17 bases between the two germline ends. This CDR3 comprises 14 residues. CDR3 in amino acids: CASSSRGARETQYF. The CDR3 DNA follows: TGTGCCAGCTCTTCTAGAGGAGCCCGAGAGACCCAGTACTTC.

In its sample, this clonotype was seen a few times. The J gene is TRBJ2-1, the V gene TRBV20-1; tentative D call: TRBD2 (6 bases). The CDR3 runs 15 residues. Trimming took off 4 bases at V and 4 bases at J, with 17 bases between the two ends. CDR1 is DFQATT, CDR2 SNEGSKA, per germline (reference sequence). The CDR3 DNA reads as TGCAGTGCTAACCGTGGGCAGCGGGTATACAATGAGCAGTTCTTC. It yields the protein CSANRGQRVYNEQFF.

This chain connects TRBV6-2 or TRBV6-3 to TRBJ1-1; possibly TRBD1 for D (5 bases). The germline V and J ends were trimmed by 5 bases and 9 bases, with 16 bases remaining between them. The CDR3 is made up of 13 amino acids. CDR1 and CDR2 from the germline V gene are MNHEY and SVGEGT. The CDR3 nucleotides are TGTGCCAGCAGTGGTGGGACTTCTGGAAAAGCTTTCTTT. Translation gives CASSGGTSGKAFF.

This clonotype was counted a single time. J is TRBJ2-1 and V is TRBV6-5; 8 nucleotides align to TRBD1. This CDR3 has 16 residues. Trimming cost V 6 bases and J 10 bases; bases outside gene matches: 17. CDR1 MNHEY and CDR2 SVGAGI come from the germline V gene. CDR3 sequence reads: CASSKDRVIIRNEQFF. In DNA form, the CDR3 reads TGTGCCAGCAGCAAGGACAGGGTGATTATTCGCAACGAGCAGTTCTTC.

The rearrangement uses TRBV20-1 and TRBJ2-5, with TRBD1 matching over 8 bases. The CDR3 totals 14 residues. Germline assignment: CDR1 DFQATT and CDR2 SNEGSKA (reference sequence). The V and J ends lost 4 bases and 2 bases, in that order; junction bases with no gene match: 6. CDR3 nucleotides: TGCAGTGCTATCAGGGGGCGCCGGCAAGAGACCCAGTACTTC. Its translation: CSAIRGRRQETQYF.

This clonotype was detected a few times. The chain couples TRBV6-1 to TRBJ2-4; the match to TRBD2 covers 12 bases. The CDR3 is made up of 18 amino acids. The V gene end was trimmed by 4 bases and the J gene end by 0 bases; junction bases not matched to a gene: 7. Germline lookup yields CDR1 MNHNS and CDR2 SASEGT. DNA of the CDR3: TGTGCCAGCAGTGCTAGGACTAGCGGGGACTTAGCCAAAAACATTCAGTACTTC. Amino acid sequence: CASSARTSGDLAKNIQYF.

This clonotype was counted between two and nine times. The V gene is TRBV12-3 or TRBV12-4, the J gene TRBJ2-6; D gene uncertain. The CDR3 is 13 amino acids. V gave up 1 base and J gave up 8 bases, with 6 bases separating them. CDR3: CASSLEPSNVLTF. The DNA of the CDR3 is TGTGCCAGCAGTTTAGAACCGTCCAACGTCCTGACTTTC.

The gene calls are TRBV2 and TRBJ2-1; maybe TRBD1 (5 bases). The tail of the sequence fits TRBJ2-7 better, so the J call may be wrong. Germline CDR1 reads SNHLY; CDR2 reads FYNNEI. The CDR3 length is 11 residues. CDR3 DNA sequence: TGTGCCAGCCTTGTGGACAACGAGCAGTACTTC. This encodes CASLVDNEQYF.

This clonotype has only a few counts. V usage is TRBV12-3 or TRBV12-4 and J usage is TRBJ1-2; D unclear. The V gene lost 8 bases and the J gene lost 3 bases, with 7 bases spanning the gap. The CDR3 covers 11 residues. CDR3: CASGKDYGYTF. CDR3 in DNA: TGTGCCAGCGGGAAGGACTATGGCTACACCTTC.

This clonotype has only one observation. The chain recombines TRBV7-8 with TRBJ2-5; 8 bases match TRBD1. The V gene end was trimmed by 5 bases and the J gene end by 11 bases; junction bases not matched to a gene: 10. CDR3 length equals 13 residues. Looked up from germline, CDR1 is SGHVS and CDR2 is FQNEAQ. Written as DNA, the CDR3 is TGTGCCAGCAGCGAGGACAGGGCCTATGGGCAGTACTTC. Protein sequence: CASSEDRAYGQYF.

The count of this clonotype is one. The CDR3, as DNA: TGTGCCAGCAGCCCTGAGCGTTATGGCTACACCTTC. Amino acids: CASSPERYGYTF. The rearrangement links TRBV28 to TRBJ1-2; D is uncertain. The V end was cut by 6 bases, the J end by 5 bases, with 10 bases between. This CDR3 has 12 amino acids. CDR1 is MDHEN, CDR2 SYDVKM, per germline.

The rearrangement joins TRBV10-1 to TRBJ2-5; 9 bases map to TRBD1. The germline V gene has CDR1 WNHNN and CDR2 SYGVQD (reference sequence). This CDR3 region has 16 residues. The V and J ends lost 8 bases and 2 bases, in that order; junction bases with no gene match: 12. The CDR3 loop is CASSLGQGSLQETQYF. CDR3 coding DNA: TGCGCCAGCTCTCTGGGACAGGGATCCCTACAAGAGACCCAGTACTTC.

The chain's CDR3 is CASSVSSNEQFF. The CDR3 nucleotides read TGTGCCAGCAGCGTATCTAGCAATGAGCAGTTCTTC. V and J are TRBV9 and TRBJ2-1; D unclear. CDR3 size: 12 residues. From germline, CDR1 is SGDLS and CDR2 YYNGEE. V was shortened by 1 base and J by 6 bases, with 5 bases between the two germline ends.